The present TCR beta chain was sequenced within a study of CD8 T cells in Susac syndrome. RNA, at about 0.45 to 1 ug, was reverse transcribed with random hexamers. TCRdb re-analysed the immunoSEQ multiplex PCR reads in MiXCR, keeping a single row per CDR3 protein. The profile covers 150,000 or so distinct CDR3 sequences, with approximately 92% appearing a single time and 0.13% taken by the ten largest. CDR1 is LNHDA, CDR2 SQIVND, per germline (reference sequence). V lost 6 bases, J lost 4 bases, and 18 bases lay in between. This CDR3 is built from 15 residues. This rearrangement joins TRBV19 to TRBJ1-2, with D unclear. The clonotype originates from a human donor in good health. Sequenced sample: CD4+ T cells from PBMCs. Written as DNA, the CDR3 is TGTGCCAGTAGCTCGGACCAGGACGCATTCTATGGCTACACCTTC. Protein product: CASSSDQDAFYGYTF.